One sample yielded the 22 T cell receptor beta chains listed below, sequenced in a study of T cell repertoires in cytomegalovirus infection. Antigens of these TCRs are unknown. Using its own MiXCR run on the reads, TCRdb lists one record per CDR3 protein. In the table there are about 100,000 distinct CDR3 sequences, roughly 40% of which are singletons. This sample comprised CD8+ T cells from cultured PBMCs, obtained from culture after CMV antigen stimulation. These receptors all stem from a human donor in good health (CMV status not recorded). Some clones in this sample may be carry-over from other donors' samples.

The rearrangement uses TRBV5-4 and TRBJ1-1, with a tentative D call TRBD1 (6 bases). Germline CDR1 and CDR2: SGHNT and YYREEE (reference sequence). V was trimmed by 3 bases and J by 1 base, leaving 10 bases between them. The CDR3 is 14 residues long. The DNA of the CDR3 is TGTGCCAGCAGCTACTGGACAGCGAACACTGAAGCTTTCTTT. Its translation: CASSYWTANTEAFF.

This clonotype was seen once. V usage is TRBV19 and J usage is TRBJ1-4, with D tentatively TRBD1 (5 bases). Trimming pared 6 bases from V and 8 bases from J, leaving 10 bases between. In germline, CDR1 is LNHDA, CDR2 SQIVND (reference sequence). This CDR3 region has 12 residues. CDR3 sequence (DNA): TGTGCCAGTAGCCAGGGTGGCGAAAAACTGTTTTTT. As protein: CASSQGGEKLFF.

Turning to this clonotype: This may arise from a read error, as a much more abundant clone is one base away. The rearrangement joins TRBV5-5 to TRBJ1-2; 10 bases are shared with TRBD1. Germline V gene lookup returns CDR1 SGHKS and CDR2 YYEKEE (reference sequence). CDR3 length: 14 residues. The CDR3 reads CANSLGQGSSGYTF. CDR3 bases: TGTGCCAACAGCTTGGGACAGGGGTCCTCTGGCTACACCTTC.

This clonotype was counted ten times or more. The chain is built from TRBV13 and TRBJ2-7; D possibly corresponds to TRBD1 (6 bases). This CDR3 has 13 residues. Trimming took off 4 bases at V and 4 bases at J, with 11 bases between the two ends. Germline lookup yields CDR1 PRHDT and CDR2 FYEKMQ (reference sequence). This chain's CDR3 is CASSSDSDYEQYF. The CDR3 coding sequence is TGTGCCAGCAGCTCGGACAGTGATTACGAGCAGTACTTC.

CDR3 DNA sequence: TGTGCCAGCGGCCAGCCAGGGTTTAGCAATCAGCCCCAGCATTTT. It yields the protein CASGQPGFSNQPQHF. This sequence joins TRBV27 and TRBJ1-5; a weak D match, TRBD1 (5 bases). This CDR3 has 15 residues. Trimming pared 8 bases from V and 0 bases from J, leaving 14 bases between. The V gene's germline CDR1 is MNHEY and CDR2 SMNVEV (reference sequence).

This clonotype was detected a few times. The V gene is TRBV11-2, the J gene TRBJ1-1; TRBD1 aligns across 9 bases. The germline gives CDR1 SGHAT, CDR2 FQNNGV. Germline trimming cut 2 bases from V and 4 bases from J; bases unmatched to any gene: 14. The CDR3 is 18 amino acids. The CDR3 coding sequence is TGTGCCAGCAGCTTATTAGTGACAGGGGGAATTTGGTCCACTGAAGCTTTCTTT. Its protein is CASSLLVTGGIWSTEAFF.

The CDR3 coding sequence is TGCGCCAGCGGGACCAGCGCTTACGAGCAGTACTTC. This translates into CASGTSAYEQYF. The chain uses TRBV23-1 and TRBJ2-7; perhaps D is TRBD1 or TRBD2 (5 bases each). TRBV23-1 is noted as an ORF with a role that remains uncertain. V dropped 8 bases and J dropped 4 bases, with 12 bases sitting between them. There are 12 residues in the CDR3.

The CDR3 here is CASSLWNSGGAEDTQYF. In DNA form, the CDR3 reads TGTGCCAGCAGTTTATGGAATAGCGGGGGGGCCGAAGATACGCAGTATTTT. The chain combines TRBV28 with TRBJ2-3, with 11 bases matching TRBD2. The CDR3 length is 17 residues. The V gene's germline CDR1 is MDHEN and CDR2 SYDVKM. Losses at the gene ends were 0 bases for V and 5 bases for J; bases not matched to a gene: 7.

The rearrangement links TRBV7-6 to TRBJ1-1, with D maybe TRBD1 (5 bases). Trimming shortened V by 5 bases and J by 1 base, and 11 bases separated the two germline ends. The CDR3 runs to 14 residues. From germline, CDR1 is SGHVS and CDR2 FNYEAQ. CDR3 DNA sequence: TGTGCCAGCAGCCCAAGCGGGGGGAACACTGAAGCTTTCTTT. Protein sequence: CASSPSGGNTEAFF.

The genes are TRBV19 and TRBJ2-7, with D possibly TRBD1 on 6 matching bases. Deletions cut 5 bases from V and 5 bases from J, with 10 bases between. Germline V gene sequence: CDR1 LNHDA, CDR2 SQIVND (reference sequence). CDR3 length: 12 amino acids. CDR3 protein: CASSQGRHEQYF. The CDR3 coding sequence is TGTGCCAGTAGTCAGGGGAGACACGAGCAGTACTTC.

This clonotype was seen just once. This chain links TRBV6-2 or TRBV6-3 with TRBJ2-1, with 7 nucleotides matching TRBD1. Per germline, CDR1 MNHEY and CDR2 SVGEGT. The V gene end was trimmed by 6 bases and the J gene end by 4 bases; junction bases not matched to a gene: 6. The CDR3 is 14 residues long. CDR3 in DNA: TGTGCCAGCAGCACAGGGGCTTTATACAATGAGCAGTTCTTC. Protein sequence: CASSTGALYNEQFF.

The rearrangement joins TRBV7-9 to TRBJ1-1, with 7 bases aligning to TRBD1. Trimming took 5 bases from V and 3 from J; bases not matched to a gene: 9. The CDR3 is 15 residues long. The germline V gene encodes CDR1 SEHNR and CDR2 FQNEAQ (reference sequence). The CDR3 spells CASSAWTGAHTEAFF. In DNA form, the CDR3 reads TGTGCCAGCAGCGCATGGACAGGAGCTCACACTGAAGCTTTCTTT.

The chain employs TRBV6-6 and TRBJ2-1; 7 bases are shared with TRBD2. The J segment lost 2 bases and the V segment lost 5 bases, leaving 3 bases of the junction unmatched. The length of the CDR3 is 14 residues. The germline V gene encodes CDR1 MNHNY and CDR2 SVGAGI (reference sequence). The CDR3 spells CASSPGGTYNEQFF. CDR3 in DNA: TGTGCCAGCAGTCCGGGGGGAACCTACAATGAGCAGTTCTTC.

In this sample, this clonotype turned up a few times. The gene calls are TRBV14 and TRBJ2-1; D gene ambiguous. With 3 bases removed from V and 0 bases from J, the gap between germline ends came to 6 bases. The CDR3 has 14 residues. Germline CDR1 reads SGHDN; CDR2 reads FVKESK. The DNA for the CDR3 is TGTGCCAGCAGCCAGATCAACTCCTACAATGAGCAGTTCTTC. Its protein is CASSQINSYNEQFF.

This clonotype was recorded a few times. This rearrangement joins TRBV7-9 to TRBJ2-1; no definite D call. The CDR3 contains 15 residues. Germline V gene data show CDR1 as SEHNR and CDR2 as FQNEAQ (reference sequence). V lost 1 base, J lost 9 bases, and 16 bases lay in between. CDR3 in amino acids: CASSLEVGAVGEQFF. The CDR3 region has the DNA TGTGCCAGCAGCTTAGAGGTGGGCGCGGTGGGTGAGCAGTTCTTC.

At least ten counts were recorded for this clonotype. V gene TRBV7-2 combines with J gene TRBJ2-7; D is perhaps TRBD1 (6 bases). This CDR3 comprises 14 residues. CDR1 SGHTA and CDR2 FQGNSA come from the germline V gene. Trimming cost V 4 bases and J 2 bases, with 12 bases left between them. Written as DNA, the CDR3 is TGTGCCAGCAGCTCACAACAGGGTCCCTACGAGCAGTACTTC. Protein: CASSSQQGPYEQYF.

This clonotype has only a few counts. The chain combines TRBV14 with TRBJ1-1; D call uncertain. CDR1 and CDR2 (germline): SGHDN, FVKESK. The CDR3 is 14 amino acids. V was trimmed by 0 bases and J by 7 bases, leaving 12 bases between them. The CDR3 protein is CASSQEHGSVEAFF. CDR3 bases: TGTGCCAGCAGCCAAGAACATGGCTCGGTTGAAGCTTTCTTT.

As for this clonotype: The germline gene is not matched at one end of the junction; a read error may be the cause. The V and J genes are TRBV7-8 and TRBJ1-6; weak D call: TRBD1 (5 bases). CDR1 and CDR2 (germline): SGHVS, FQNEAQ. The CDR3 has 15 residues. CDR3 DNA: TGTGCCGGCAGTTCGGGACGATCTTGGGATTCACCCCTCCACTTT. This encodes CAGSSGRSWDSPLHF.

J is TRBJ2-1 and V is TRBV20-1; tentatively, D is TRBD1 (6 bases). The germline V gene has CDR1 DFQATT and CDR2 SNEGSKA (reference sequence). V lost 3 bases and J lost 8, with 23 bases in between. This CDR3 is 16 amino acids long. CDR3 nucleotides: TGCAGTGCTAGGGGGGACACTCAGGATCACCCTCATGAGCAGTTCTTC. Protein sequence: CSARGDTQDHPHEQFF.

This chain uses TRBV6-5 with TRBJ1-2, with a possible D match to TRBD1 (6 bases). There are 15 residues in the CDR3. Germline loops: CDR1 MNHEY, CDR2 SVGAGI. V was pared by 6 bases and J by 4 bases, with 18 bases between. The CDR3 region is CASRAQGDFSYGYTF. The CDR3 bases are TGTGCCAGCAGAGCACAGGGTGATTTTAGCTATGGCTACACCTTC.

The chain combines TRBV6-6 with TRBJ2-4; 11 bases are a match to TRBD1. V trimming: 5 bases; J trimming: 7 bases; junction bases outside the gene matches: 7. Per the germline V gene, CDR1 is MNHNY and CDR2 is SVGAGI (reference sequence). The CDR3 is made up of 15 amino acids. CDR3 DNA: TGTGCCAGCAGTAACCCGGGACAGGGGGTGAACATTCAGTACTTC. Protein product: CASSNPGQGVNIQYF.

J is TRBJ2-1 and V is TRBV3-1; 12 nucleotides agree with TRBD1. The CDR3 extends over 15 amino acids. The germline CDR1 and CDR2 sequences are LGHDT and YNNKEL (reference sequence). Trimming cost V 2 bases and J 8 bases; bases outside gene matches: 4. The CDR3 DNA follows: TGTGCCAGCAGCCAACGGGACAGGGGGCTTCATGAGCAGTTCTTC. Its translation: CASSQRDRGLHEQFF.